This T cell receptor (beta chain) is from a study of identical twins. Study observations and caveats: With beta out-of-frame sequences, excess sharing by twins was weaker.

This clonotype has only a few counts. No antigen is known for it. J lost 0 bases, V lost 6 bases, and 2 bases had no gene match. The CDR3 has 14 residues. Looked up from germline, CDR1 is MNHEY and CDR2 is SVGEGT. A universal primer binding site was introduced by template switching. The final cDNA contained unique molecular identifiers. In TCRdb, the 5' RACE reads were re-called with MiXCR into one record per CDR3 protein. The sample shows about 920,000 distinct CDR3 sequences, 9% to 15% of them seen only once. These data were also reused for a study on yellow fever vaccine responses in identical twins.

Sequencing was carried out using PBMCs. This chain connects TRBV6-2 or TRBV6-3 to TRBJ2-5; 9 bases map to TRBD2. The sequence derives from a woman aged 18-35 years in good health. This CDR3 reads CASRTSGYQETQYF. DNA for the CDR3: TGTGCCAGCAGGACTAGCGGCTACCAAGAGACCCAGTACTTC.